The sequence of this T cell receptor beta chain was determined in a study of OX40 agonist ivuxolimab in advanced cancers. For the study at large: It was ivuxolimab, an agonistic anti-OX40 (CD134) antibody, that patients were treated with. Ivuxolimab doses were 0.01, 0.1, 0.3, 1.5, 3 or 10 mg/kg every 2 weeks.

V was clipped by 10 bases and J by 3 bases, with 10 bases between them. In germline, CDR1 is ENHRY, CDR2 SYGVKD. There are 12 residues in the CDR3. The study's findings and limits: The authors also found low normalized T-cell clonal expansion in some nonresponders.

Measured with immunoSEQ multiplex PCR; TCRdb has only the in-frame clones, and not every one. The sample consists of approximately 76,000 clones, around nine tenths of them appearing once. This clone occurred once. What it recognizes is unknown. The sequencing here drew on CD4+ or CD8+ T cells sorted from blood, taken in a trial of the OX40 agonist ivuxolimab. This receptor was identified in an adult with an advanced solid tumor such as melanoma, head and neck, liver or kidney cancer. This chain connects TRBV10-3 to TRBJ2-1; the D gene is possibly TRBD1 (6 bases). The CDR3 nucleotides read TGTGCCACTCGGGACAACTACAATGAGCAGTTCTTC. The encoded protein is CATRDNYNEQFF.